This T cell receptor beta chain was captured in a study of blood T cell repertoires in COVID-19. Study background: The United States, Italy and Spain were the sources of the acute and convalescent COVID-19 samples. Nucleic acid was either cDNA or gDNA, and it came from T cells, B-cell-depleted T cells, or PBMCs.

Original processing methods: How many nucleated cells were present was estimated from reference gene primer amplification. This table comes from immunoSEQ multiplex PCR, and its TCRdb copy is limited to in-frame clones, with some not included. V and J calls plus clone size are reproduced from that table; the DNA served to infer D and trimming. The table has 220,000 or so clones, 75% to 90% seen once; the top ten hold 5.5% to 8%. The CDR3 length is 16 residues. With V trimmed by 5 bases and J by 3 bases, 12 bases remained unmatched. Germline-derived CDR1 and CDR2 are SGHVS and FQNEAQ. The V call is TRBV7-8, the J call TRBJ1-2; TRBD1 matches 7 bases. This receptor was obtained from a man between 60 and 75 years old who had recovered from COVID-19. Sequencing used peripheral blood. The CDR3 loop is CASSPTQGVGDYGYTF. CDR3 nucleotides: TGTGCCAGCAGCCCTACCCAGGGGGTAGGCGACTATGGCTACACCTTC.